The rows below give T cell receptor beta chains drawn from one sample of a study of blood T cell repertoires in COVID-19. Clones were sequenced by immunoSEQ multiplex PCR, and TCRdb holds only the in-frame ones, with some missing. The repertoire has hundreds of thousands of clones, 90% of them found once; the top ten carry less than 2%. Specimen: PBMCs or T cells enriched from blood (not recorded which). Receptors originate from a woman under 30 with acute COVID-19. CDR3s include the opening cysteine and the closing phenylalanine or tryptophan. A D gene is named only where the DNA matches it firmly. Some rows mark clone size as missing; the rest say once, few, many or name a class of expanded clone.

d_gene: NA
v_gene: TRBV7-9
j_gene: TRBJ2-3
abundance: few
CDR3aa: CASSSGYRVTDTQYF
CDR3nt: TGTGCCAGCAGCTCCGGCTACAGGGTCACAGATACGCAGTATTTT

d_gene: NA
v_gene: TRBV7-9
j_gene: TRBJ2-7
abundance: NA
CDR3aa: CASSQQGSSYEQYF
CDR3nt: TGTGCCAGCAGCCAGCAGGGGAGCTCCTACGAGCAGTACTTC

d_gene: NA
v_gene: TRBV7-8
j_gene: TRBJ2-5
abundance: NA
CDR3aa: CASSLWRALRETQYF
CDR3nt: TGTGCCAGCAGCTTATGGCGGGCACTTCGAGAGACCCAGTACTTC

d_gene: TRBD1
v_gene: TRBV28
j_gene: TRBJ1-6
abundance: NA
CDR3aa: CASSFLTLSGTGGGSPLHF
CDR3nt: TGTGCCAGCAGTTTTTTGACCCTTTCCGGGACAGGGGGAGGTTCACCCCTCCACTTT

d_gene: TRBD1
v_gene: TRBV4-1
j_gene: TRBJ2-7
abundance: NA
CDR3aa: CASSQGPGQWTYEQYF
CDR3nt: TGCGCCAGCAGCCAAGGCCCGGGACAGTGGACCTACGAGCAGTACTTC

d_gene: NA
v_gene: TRBV6-2/TRBV6-3
j_gene: TRBJ2-6
abundance: NA
CDR3aa: CASSYIQSGANVLTF
CDR3nt: TGTGCCAGCAGTTACATCCAGTCTGGGGCCAACGTCCTGACTTTC

d_gene: TRBD2
v_gene: TRBV7-9
j_gene: TRBJ2-3
abundance: NA
CDR3aa: CASSPTSGSLTDTQYF
CDR3nt: TGTGCCAGCAGCCCCACTAGCGGGAGCCTCACAGATACGCAGTATTTT

d_gene: TRBD2
v_gene: TRBV4-2
j_gene: TRBJ2-1
abundance: NA
CDR3aa: CASSPGTSGLNEQFF
CDR3nt: TGTGCCAGCAGCCCCGGGACTAGCGGACTGAATGAGCAGTTCTTC

d_gene: TRBD2
v_gene: TRBV9
j_gene: TRBJ2-2
abundance: once
CDR3aa: CASSVQAGDTGELFF
CDR3nt: TGTGCCAGCAGCGTACAAGCGGGAGACACCGGGGAGCTGTTTTTT

d_gene: TRBD2
v_gene: TRBV6-5
j_gene: TRBJ2-7
abundance: NA
CDR3aa: CASSYPPGGSSEQYF
CDR3nt: TGTGCCAGCAGTTACCCACCCGGGGGGTCGTCCGAGCAGTACTTC

d_gene: NA
v_gene: TRBV5-1
j_gene: TRBJ1-2
abundance: NA
CDR3aa: CASSFGDYGYTF
CDR3nt: TGCGCCAGCAGCTTCGGGGACTATGGCTACACCTTC

d_gene: NA
v_gene: TRBV28
j_gene: TRBJ1-5
abundance: NA
CDR3aa: CASSFSLGGLGAQHF
CDR3nt: TGTGCCAGCAGTTTTTCTTTGGGGGGGCTGGGGGCCCAGCATTTT

d_gene: NA
v_gene: TRBV2
j_gene: TRBJ2-7
abundance: NA
CDR3aa: CASTRDTDEQYF
CDR3nt: TGTGCCAGCACCAGAGACACCGACGAGCAGTACTTC

d_gene: NA
v_gene: TRBV7-2
j_gene: TRBJ2-1
abundance: NA
CDR3aa: CASSFHGQYNEQFF
CDR3nt: TGTGCCAGCAGCTTCCACGGACAGTACAATGAGCAGTTCTTC

d_gene: TRBD2
v_gene: TRBV5-1
j_gene: TRBJ2-5
abundance: NA
CDR3aa: CASSPQVPGGEGETQYF
CDR3nt: TGCGCCAGCAGCCCTCAGGTCCCCGGCGGGGAGGGGGAGACCCAGTACTTC

d_gene: NA
v_gene: TRBV7-9
j_gene: TRBJ1-1
abundance: NA
CDR3aa: CASSPPAGRDYTEAFF
CDR3nt: TGTGCCAGCAGCCCCCCGGCTGGCAGGGATTACACTGAAGCTTTCTTT

d_gene: TRBD1
v_gene: TRBV7-9
j_gene: TRBJ1-6
abundance: NA
CDR3aa: CASSQEGTGRSPLHF
CDR3nt: TGTGCCAGCAGCCAAGAAGGGACAGGGAGATCACCCCTCCACTTT

d_gene: NA
v_gene: TRBV7-8
j_gene: TRBJ2-7
abundance: NA
CDR3aa: CASSSNSGSSRYRF
CDR3nt: TGTGCCAGCAGCTCTAACTCGGGATCATCTAGGTATAGATTC

d_gene: NA
v_gene: TRBV19
j_gene: TRBJ2-7
abundance: NA
CDR3aa: CASSISFGQTYEQYF
CDR3nt: TGTGCCAGTAGTATTTCATTCGGACAGACCTACGAGCAGTACTTC

d_gene: TRBD2
v_gene: TRBV25-1
j_gene: TRBJ2-7
abundance: NA
CDR3aa: CASTSSGSYEQYF
CDR3nt: TGTGCCAGTACATCTAGCGGGAGCTACGAGCAGTACTTC

d_gene: TRBD2
v_gene: TRBV3-1/TRBV3-2
j_gene: TRBJ2-1
abundance: NA
CDR3aa: CASSPIAGYNEQFF
CDR3nt: TGTGCCAGCAGCCCGATAGCGGGGTACAATGAGCAGTTCTTC

d_gene: TRBD2
v_gene: TRBV5-4
j_gene: TRBJ2-7
abundance: NA
CDR3aa: CASSLGGLAGGPGAYEQYF
CDR3nt: TGTGCCAGCAGCTTGGGGGGACTAGCGGGAGGGCCGGGAGCCTACGAGCAGTACTTC

d_gene: NA
v_gene: TRBV7-9
j_gene: TRBJ2-7
abundance: NA
CDR3aa: CASSYKQVSEQYF
CDR3nt: TGTGCCAGCAGCTATAAACAGGTATCCGAGCAGTACTTC

d_gene: NA
v_gene: TRBV7-2
j_gene: TRBJ2-1
abundance: NA
CDR3aa: CASSHPGYEQFF
CDR3nt: TGTGCCAGCAGCCACCCGGGATATGAGCAGTTCTTC

d_gene: TRBD2
v_gene: TRBV7-9
j_gene: TRBJ2-3
abundance: NA
CDR3aa: CASSLGDGRANTQYF
CDR3nt: TGTGCCAGCAGCTTAGGTGACGGGAGGGCGAATACGCAGTATTTT

d_gene: TRBD1
v_gene: TRBV7-3
j_gene: TRBJ1-5
abundance: NA
CDR3aa: CASSETGGQPQHF
CDR3nt: TGTGCCAGCAGCGAAACAGGGGGACAGCCCCAGCATTTT

d_gene: NA
v_gene: TRBV10-1
j_gene: TRBJ1-3
abundance: NA
CDR3aa: CASSSGLGNTIYF
CDR3nt: TGCGCCAGCAGCTCGGGACTGGGAAACACCATATATTTT

d_gene: NA
v_gene: TRBV6-5
j_gene: TRBJ2-5
abundance: NA
CDR3aa: CASSRGGGQETQYF
CDR3nt: TGTGCCAGCAGTAGAGGGGGGGGACAAGAGACCCAGTACTTC

d_gene: TRBD1
v_gene: TRBV4-3
j_gene: TRBJ2-1
abundance: NA
CDR3aa: CASSQGTPGQGFHEQFF
CDR3nt: TGCGCCAGCAGCCAGGGGACTCCGGGACAGGGTTTCCATGAGCAGTTCTTC

d_gene: TRBD2
v_gene: TRBV10-3
j_gene: TRBJ2-7
abundance: once
CDR3aa: CAISDGTSGRFDEQYF
CDR3nt: TGTGCCATCAGTGACGGGACTAGCGGGAGGTTCGACGAGCAGTACTTC

d_gene: TRBD1
v_gene: TRBV2
j_gene: TRBJ1-2
abundance: NA
CDR3aa: CASSLGTVGGGYTF
CDR3nt: TGTGCCAGCAGCTTAGGGACAGTTGGTGGTGGCTACACCTTC

d_gene: NA
v_gene: TRBV3-1/TRBV3-2
j_gene: TRBJ2-7
abundance: NA
CDR3aa: CASSQLGSTYEQYF
CDR3nt: TGTGCCAGCAGCCAACTGGGCTCCACCTACGAGCAGTACTTC

d_gene: TRBD2
v_gene: TRBV28
j_gene: TRBJ2-5
abundance: NA
CDR3aa: CASRPGLAETQYF
CDR3nt: TGTGCCAGCAGACCCGGACTAGCCGAGACCCAGTACTTC

d_gene: NA
v_gene: TRBV10-3
j_gene: TRBJ1-5
abundance: NA
CDR3aa: CAISEEQPQPQHF
CDR3nt: TGTGCCATCAGTGAGGAACAACCTCAGCCCCAGCATTTT

d_gene: TRBD2
v_gene: TRBV27
j_gene: TRBJ2-2
abundance: NA
CDR3aa: CASSLYSGRADAGELFF
CDR3nt: TGTGCCAGCAGTTTATATAGCGGGAGGGCCGACGCCGGGGAGCTGTTTTTT

d_gene: TRBD2
v_gene: TRBV4-3
j_gene: TRBJ2-5
abundance: NA
CDR3aa: CASSQSEGIAGAPQETQYF
CDR3nt: TGCGCCAGCAGCCAATCCGAGGGCATAGCGGGAGCGCCACAAGAGACCCAGTACTTC

d_gene: NA
v_gene: TRBV15
j_gene: TRBJ2-3
abundance: NA
CDR3aa: CATSEGGRPTDTQYF
CDR3nt: TGTGCCACCAGTGAAGGGGGACGGCCCACAGATACGCAGTATTTT